The following is a T cell receptor beta chain sequence with its context. Germline V gene sequence: CDR1 SGDLS, CDR2 YYNGEE. This CDR3 comprises 15 residues. Germline trimming cut 3 bases from V and 2 bases from J; bases unmatched to any gene: 6. Sequencing was performed with immunoSEQ multiplex PCR; in TCRdb, only in-frame clones are kept and a portion is missing. The sample lists tens of thousands of clones, 85% to 90% occurring once. This entry is derived from a study of T cell changes during pregnancy in multiple sclerosis. The chain is built from TRBV9 and TRBJ2-7, with 9 bases lining up with TRBD2. Sequencing used CD4+ T cells from peripheral blood mononuclear cells, obtained in the third trimester of pregnancy. This TCR came from a female donor in good health, enrolled as a control in a pregnancy study. CDR3 coding DNA: TGTGCCAGCAGCGGGCCAGCGGGAGGCCCCTACGAGCAGTACTTC. It codes for CASSGPAGGPYEQYF. Filled out from reference TRBV9 and TRBJ2-7, the complete variable domain reads DSGVTQTPKHLITATGQRVTLRCSPRSGDLSVYWYQQSLDQGLQFLIQYYNGEERAKGNILERFSAQQFPDLHSELNLSSLELGDSALYFCASSGPAGGPYEQYFGPGTRLTVT.